This passage covers 5 T cell receptor beta chains from one sample sequenced in a study of Graves' ophthalmopathy and Graves' hyperthyroidism. RNA transcripts yielded amplified TCR beta CDR3 regions. First-round RT-PCR used HTBI primers; second-round multiplex PCR followed. TCRdb itself ran the multiplex PCR reads through MiXCR, one entry per CDR3 protein. Of approximately 380,000 distinct CDR3 sequences listed, under 25% were seen once; the top ten hold around 3%. Material: peripheral blood. These receptors were obtained from a woman younger than 30 with stable Graves' hyperthyroidism.

This clonotype was seen many times. The limits of the CDR3 on the DNA are not certain, so only TCRdb's listed CDR3 is given. The J gene is TRBJ1-5, the V gene TRBV6-2 or TRBV6-3. Including both end residues, the CDR3 is 13 amino acids long. CDR1 and CDR2 (germline): MNHEY, SVGEGT. This CDR3 is CASSTSRGQPQHF.

This clonotype was recorded many times. The chain carries TRBV4-2 and TRBJ2-4; the D is unclear. From germline, CDR1 is LGHNA and CDR2 YNFKEQ. Trimming left V 1 base short and J 5 bases short, with 9 bases between. The CDR3 is made up of 14 amino acids. CDR3 region: CASSQVRGENIQYF. The CDR3, as DNA: TGTGCCAGCAGCCAAGTTCGCGGAGAAAACATTCAGTACTTC.

This clonotype was recorded a few times. J is TRBJ2-3 and V is TRBV7-3; 7 nucleotides align to TRBD1. Germline trimming cut 11 bases from V and 0 bases from J; bases unmatched to any gene: 8. Germline CDR1 is SGHTA and CDR2 is FQGTGA. The CDR3 extends over 14 amino acids. CDR3 nucleotide sequence: TGTGCCTGGAGTGGGGACAGCAGCACAGATACGCAGTATTTT. Encoded protein: CAWSGDSSTDTQYF.

This clonotype was counted ten times or more. The chain recombines TRBV6-2 or TRBV6-3 with TRBJ1-2; D remains unclear. The germline V gene has CDR1 MNHEY and CDR2 SVGEGT. Deletions cut 2 bases from V and 6 bases from J, with 10 bases between. The CDR3 has 13 amino acids. CDR3 nucleotide sequence: TGTGCCAGCAGTTACGGTCCGGGCGATGGCTACACCTTC. This translates into CASSYGPGDGYTF.

In this sample, this clonotype turned up a few times. J is TRBJ1-2 and V is TRBV5-1, with 7 positions matching TRBD1. Trimming at V came to 4 bases and at J to 0 bases, leaving 6 bases not matched to a gene. This CDR3 region has 15 residues. Germline assignment: CDR1 SGHRS and CDR2 YFSETQ. For the CDR3, the DNA is TGCGCCAGCAGCCAGACAGGGCTATCTAACTATGGCTACACCTTC. Its translation is CASSQTGLSNYGYTF.